This entry lists 25 T cell receptor beta chains sequenced from one sample in a study of lymphopenia after photon versus proton radiotherapy (dated by TCRdb to about 2019). The library was obtained by the immunoSEQ multiplex PCR assay. This immuneACCESS table, as held by TCRdb, lists in-frame sequences with V and J called but not all clones. Of the missing ones, under half trace to an unresolved V gene in checked studies; the others have no known cause. The sample table records 150,000 to 200,000 clones; approximately 86% of these occur just once. Of the sample, approximately 4.7% is held by the ten largest clones. The starting material was peripheral blood, obtained from a patient treated with photon-based radiotherapy. The receptor source for this set is a man aged 50 to 60 with gastric cancer.

This clone has just a few counts. J is TRBJ1-2 and V is TRBV10-3; D is unclear. The CDR3 runs 15 residues. CDR1 is ENHRY, CDR2 SYGVKD, per germline. Trimming shortened V by 4 bases and J by 4 bases, and 16 bases separated the two germline ends. The CDR3, as DNA: TGTGCCATCAGTGCTCCTCAAAAAGGGTTCTATGGCTACACCTTC. Its protein product is CAISAPQKGFYGYTF.

This rearrangement joins TRBV7-9 to TRBJ1-4; D is possibly TRBD1 (6 bases). Trimming stripped 5 bases from V and 5 bases from J, with 18 bases between. This CDR3 has 16 amino acids. The V gene's germline CDR1 is SEHNR and CDR2 FQNEAQ (reference sequence). CDR3 amino acids: CASSPLTRGPNEKLFF. DNA for the CDR3: TGTGCCAGCAGCCCGTTGACCCGGGGGCCAAATGAAAAACTGTTTTTT.

This chain joins TRBV6-5 and TRBJ2-5; the match to TRBD1 covers 8 bases. CDR1 and CDR2 from the germline V gene are MNHEY and SVGAGI. The CDR3 covers 14 residues. J gave up 5 bases and V 7 bases, and 9 bases lay outside the gene matches. For the CDR3, the DNA is TGTGCCAGCACCTCGGACAGGGAAGGCGAGACCCAGTACTTC. It yields the protein CASTSDREGETQYF.

V usage is TRBV2 and J usage is TRBJ2-2, with 9 nucleotides matching TRBD2. This CDR3 spans 14 amino acids. The J segment lost 4 bases and the V segment lost 9 bases, leaving 6 bases of the junction unmatched. Germline V gene data show CDR1 as SNHLY and CDR2 as FYNNEI. CDR3 nucleotide sequence: TGTGCCAGTAATAGCGGGAGTGGCACCGGGGAGCTGTTTTTT. Its protein is CASNSGSGTGELFF.

The V call is TRBV18, the J call TRBJ2-7, with a possible D match to TRBD1 (7 bases). V was shortened by 9 bases and J by 2 bases, with 17 bases between the two germline ends. The CDR3 has 14 amino acids. Germline lookup yields CDR1 KGHSH and CDR2 LQKENI. CDR3 sequence reads: CASSQGGMAYEQYF. In DNA form, the CDR3 reads TGTGCCAGTTCCCAGGGGGGAATGGCCTACGAGCAGTACTTC. The full variable domain, its missing parts supplied by reference TRBV18 and TRBJ2-7, is NAGVMQNPRHLVRRRGQEARLRCSPMKGHSHVYWYRQLPEEGLKFMVYLQKENIIDESGMPKERFSAEFPKEGPSILRIQQVVRGDSAAYFCASSQGGMAYEQYFGPGTRLTVT.

The rearrangement links TRBV6-8 to TRBJ2-1, with D possibly being TRBD2 (5 bases). This CDR3 has 14 amino acids. The V gene's germline CDR1 is MNHGY and CDR2 SAAAGT. V lost 8 bases, J lost 0 bases, and 11 bases lay in between. Written as DNA, the CDR3 is TGTGCCAGCTCCCGAGGGAGCTCCTACAATGAGCAGTTCTTC. Amino acids: CASSRGSSYNEQFF.

This chain links TRBV6-1 with TRBJ2-6; D is unresolved. This CDR3 is built from 16 residues. V was shortened by 4 bases and J by 0 bases, with 10 bases between the two germline ends. Looked up from germline, CDR1 is MNHNS and CDR2 is SASEGT. The CDR3, as DNA: TGTGCCAGCAGTGGCCGCACGAACTCTGGGGCCAACGTCCTGACTTTC. This translates into CASSGRTNSGANVLTF.

The chain couples TRBV2 to TRBJ2-4, with D possibly called TRBD1 or TRBD2 (6 bases each). Germline CDR1 reads SNHLY; CDR2 reads FYNNEI. The CDR3 has 16 amino acids. V lost 4 bases, J lost 1 base, and 14 bases lay in between. The CDR3 coding sequence is TGTGCCAGCAGTGGACAGGCCGGAGGGGCCAAAAACATTCAGTACTTC. Translating gives CASSGQAGGAKNIQYF.

The chain links TRBV28 to TRBJ2-5; D is undetermined. The ends were cut back, 3 bases at V and 5 bases at J, with 10 bases in the middle. The CDR3 has 13 residues. Germline assignment: CDR1 MDHEN and CDR2 SYDVKM. This CDR3 is CASSFRDLETQYF. The CDR3 nucleotides read TGTGCCAGCAGTTTCCGTGATTTGGAGACCCAGTACTTC.

The rearrangement links TRBV19 to TRBJ1-5, with 9 bases identical to TRBD1. Germline CDR1 reads LNHDA; CDR2 reads SQIVND (reference sequence). Germline trimming cut 5 bases from V and 7 bases from J; bases unmatched to any gene: 6. This CDR3 has 14 residues. The CDR3 is CASSGTGNSQPQHF. The CDR3 DNA reads TGTGCCAGTAGTGGGACAGGGAATAGCCAGCCCCAGCATTTT.

The chain carries TRBV28 and TRBJ2-7; 7 bases line up with TRBD1. Germline V lookup: CDR1 MDHEN, CDR2 SYDVKM. V was clipped by 8 bases and J by 6 bases; unmatched bases: 10. The CDR3 spans 13 residues. CDR3 in amino acids: CASQTGALGEQYF. The CDR3 region has the DNA TGTGCCAGCCAAACAGGGGCCCTCGGCGAGCAGTACTTC.

The chain recombines TRBV28 with TRBJ2-5; D not resolved. Trimming removed 3 bases from V and 2 bases from J, with 13 bases in between. The germline V gene has CDR1 MDHEN and CDR2 SYDVKM. The CDR3 contains 15 residues. The CDR3 sequence: CASSFIGPRQETQYF. For the CDR3, the DNA is TGTGCCAGCAGTTTTATCGGACCCAGACAAGAGACCCAGTACTTC.

The genes are TRBV5-1 and TRBJ1-1; D not certain. Looked up from germline, CDR1 is SGHRS and CDR2 is YFSETQ. This CDR3 is built from 14 residues. Trimming took off 5 bases at V and 0 bases at J, with 11 bases between the two ends. CDR3 amino acids: CASRDPTVNTEAFF. The CDR3 DNA reads as TGCGCCAGCAGGGACCCTACGGTGAACACTGAAGCTTTCTTT.

V usage is TRBV2 and J usage is TRBJ2-7; 8 nucleotides align to TRBD2. CDR3 length: 15 amino acids. V lost 5 bases, J lost 0 bases, and 6 bases stayed unmatched. Germline V gene sequence: CDR1 SNHLY, CDR2 FYNNEI. The chain's CDR3 is CASSRVGTSSYEQYF. CDR3 coding DNA: TGTGCCAGCAGTCGGGTCGGGACTAGCTCCTACGAGCAGTACTTC.

The chain uses TRBV5-4 and TRBJ2-1; tentatively, D is TRBD1 or TRBD2 (6 bases each). Per the germline V gene, CDR1 is SGHNT and CDR2 is YYREEE (reference sequence). The length of the CDR3 is 13 residues. Deletions cut 3 bases from V and 8 bases from J, with 12 bases between. In nucleotides, the CDR3 is TGTGCCAGCAGCTCGCAGGGGAGGCATGAGCAGTTCTTC. Translation gives CASSSQGRHEQFF.

Only one count was recorded for this clone. The genes are TRBV7-3 and TRBJ2-1, with 8 bases identical to TRBD2. Germline loops: CDR1 SGHTA, CDR2 FQGTGA. The CDR3 length is 15 residues. V dropped 2 bases and J dropped 6; count of bases not matched to a gene: 6. CDR3 region: CASSLGTSFANEQFF. CDR3 sequence (DNA): TGTGCCAGCAGCTTAGGGACTAGTTTTGCCAATGAGCAGTTCTTC.

The table lists this clone with a count of one. CDR3 sequence (DNA): TGTGCCAGCAGCCTCGCAGGAGGGTGGCCTGAAGCTTTCTTT. This encodes CASSLAGGWPEAFF. The chain employs TRBV14 and TRBJ1-1; D gene ambiguous. Trimming took off 4 bases at V and 6 bases at J, with 15 bases between the two ends. CDR1 is SGHDN, CDR2 FVKESK, per germline. The CDR3 spans 14 residues.

The CDR3 DNA follows: TGTGCCAGCAGAACCTTGGAGAATGAGCAGTTCTTC. It translates to CASRTLENEQFF. The rearrangement links TRBV27 to TRBJ2-1; D is undetermined. In germline, CDR1 is MNHEY, CDR2 SMNVEV (reference sequence). The CDR3 consists of 12 residues. The V end lost 6 bases, the J end lost 7 bases, and 10 bases lay between the germline ends.

The rearrangement uses TRBV18 and TRBJ1-4; 8 bases map to TRBD1. Per germline, CDR1 KGHSH and CDR2 LQKENI. The ends lost 1 base at V and 2 bases at J; junction bases unmatched: 12. The CDR3 is made up of 19 amino acids. The CDR3 loop is CASSPLGTRGRKTNEKLFF. CDR3 coding DNA: TGTGCCAGCTCACCACTCGGAACCAGGGGGCGGAAGACTAATGAAAAACTGTTTTTT.

This chain links TRBV13 with TRBJ2-1; D not certain. Germline CDR1 is PRHDT and CDR2 is FYEKMQ (reference sequence). Trimming cost V 4 bases and J 4 bases, with 8 bases left between them. The CDR3 contains 13 residues. The CDR3 region has the DNA TGTGCCAGCAGCTCCCGACTGTACAATGAGCAGTTCTTC. Its translation: CASSSRLYNEQFF.

The rearrangement joins TRBV10-3 to TRBJ1-4, with TRBD1 identical over 10 bases. The germline V gene encodes CDR1 ENHRY and CDR2 SYGVKD. J was trimmed by 4 bases and V by 2 bases; bases with no gene match: 7. CDR3 length: 17 residues. In DNA, the CDR3 is TGTGCCATCAGTGAGGGGGACAGGGGCGCTCTTAATGAAAAACTGTTTTTT. Its protein product is CAISEGDRGALNEKLFF.

The genes are TRBV10-3 and TRBJ1-5; D is ambiguous. The CDR3 is 17 amino acids. The V and J ends lost 2 bases and 1 base respectively, with 15 bases between them. Germline V CDR1 and CDR2: ENHRY, SYGVKD. In DNA form, the CDR3 reads TGTGCCATCAGTGAGCGGGCCGGGCAAAACAGCAATCAGCCCCAGCATTTT. This gives the protein CAISERAGQNSNQPQHF.

V is TRBV27 and J is TRBJ2-7; no firm D call. Germline CDR1 MNHEY, CDR2 SMNVEV (reference sequence). With 2 bases removed from V and 0 bases from J, the gap between germline ends came to 8 bases. The CDR3 is made up of 14 amino acids. The DNA of the CDR3 is TGTGCCAGCAGTTTACGGTATGGCTCCTACGAGCAGTACTTC. Translated, it gives CASSLRYGSYEQYF.

V usage is TRBV27 and J usage is TRBJ1-2, with TRBD1 matching 9 bases. Germline CDR1 is MNHEY and CDR2 is SMNVEV (reference sequence). The V and J ends lost 6 bases and 5 bases, in that order; junction bases with no gene match: 10. This CDR3 is built from 15 residues. The CDR3 loop is CASSFSGQGRYGYTF. CDR3 coding DNA: TGTGCCAGCAGCTTCTCGGGACAGGGTCGGTATGGCTACACCTTC.

The chain couples TRBV7-9 to TRBJ2-5, with D perhaps TRBD1 (6 bases). The CDR3 runs 15 residues. Trimming pared 2 bases from V and 5 bases from J, leaving 15 bases between. Germline assignment: CDR1 SEHNR and CDR2 FQNEAQ (reference sequence). The CDR3 sequence: CASSLRGQSGETQYF. DNA for the CDR3: TGTGCCAGCAGCTTACGCGGACAGTCGGGGGAGACCCAGTACTTC.